This T cell receptor (beta chain) was retrieved from a study of blood T cell repertoires in COVID-19. Study context: Acute and convalescent COVID-19 samples came from the United States, Italy and Spain. T cells, B-cell-depleted T cells, or PBMCs provided the cDNA or gDNA that served as material.

Authors' data handling: Reference gene primer amplification in the assay estimated nucleated cell counts. Some clones are missing from TCRdb's copy, which holds only in-frame ones; the method was immunoSEQ multiplex PCR. For V, J and clone size, that table is used; D and trimming come from the DNA. Among more than 110,000 clones listed, about 80% were seen once. This clone was observed once. The CDR3 is 14 amino acids. Germline lookup yields CDR1 MDHEN and CDR2 SYDVKM. The clonotype comes from a woman in her sixties with acute or convalescent COVID-19. The gene calls are TRBV28 and TRBJ1-5; 9 bases are shared with TRBD1. Specimen: peripheral blood. CDR3: CAHQGQGVTQPQHF. CDR3 nucleotides: TGTGCTCATCAGGGACAGGGAGTAACTCAGCCCCAGCATTTT.